The present TCR beta chain was sequenced within a study of cytomegalovirus exposure and HLA in healthy donors (TCRdb year 2017). For context, the study as a whole: In an earlier analysis of fewer than 750 of the donors, approximately 260 Gb of sequence data and 95 million to 130 million unique TCR beta sequences from about 179 million T cells were reported. An early release that covered some 640 HLA-typed donors contained about 300 gigabases of sequencing data and tens of millions of unique TCR sequences. Of the 300 to 400 genotyped donors, around 81% fell in the genetic ancestry cluster associated with self-reported Caucasian donors. The aim of the study was to test whether cataloging public T cell receptors could identify signatures of past pathogen exposure. The T cell repertoires of under 700 subjects were profiled by immunosequencing and related to cytomegalovirus serostatus. In addition to the first cohort of 666 subjects, a separate validation cohort of 120 different subjects was used. The study combined high-throughput TCR immunosequencing, statistical association of individual TCRs with disease status, and machine learning to predict cytomegalovirus infection status. To study patterns of TCR occurrence, a later analysis re-analyzed previously published TCR beta repertoires from 500 to 850 donors and added high-resolution HLA genotyping. Rather than using new phenotypic data, the later analysis identified candidate immune exposures from TCR beta sequences and from how often those sequences occurred across donors. An earlier analysis of around 640 of the donors used high-throughput TCR beta sequencing to judge whether each TCR beta V gene segment behaved as functional or pseudogenic. Alongside the repertoire data, information on donor age, sex, ethnicity and CMV serostatus was compiled. In a later genetic analysis, genome-wide SNP genotypes for about 65% of the 666 donors were used, and that subset was treated as a discovery cohort. Every discovery cohort repertoire had been produced on one sequencing platform. HLA typing covered class I and class II loci at four-digit resolution. The number of typed donors differed by locus: about 620-640 for A, B, C, DRB1 and DQB1; 522 for DQA1; approximately 610 for DPA1; and some 450 for DPB1. Because of strong linkage in the cohort, roughly five DR-DQ haplotypes were treated as single units for association and clustering. Among several hundred genotyped donors of the cohort, an average of approximately 240,000 unique TCR beta nucleotide sequences was sequenced per donor, of which 15% to 20% were non-productive. Beyond this particular receptor, the publication reports: A further reported finding was that TCR beta sequences accurately predicted the HLA-A and HLA-B alleles for most subjects in the first cohort. Immune exposure information for the cohort was limited to CMV serostatus. Because the 87-base-pair reads could not distinguish some IMGT-functional V segments, including TRBV6-2 and TRBV6-3, those segments were excluded. In an earlier analysis of around 600 of the donors, most TCR beta V segments were observed in productive rearrangements about 87% or about 30% of the time, broadly matching IMGT annotations. In this cohort, only TCR beta chains were sequenced, and detectable features were limited by the absence of alpha or paired-chain data. In a later analysis, most CMV-associated TCR beta chains were found to appear HLA-restricted, with HLA associations seemingly driven largely by CMV exposure. Because some donors lacked HLA typing at each locus, the association tests relied only on the typed subset. Specific HLA alleles were associated with over 15,000 TCR beta sequences at a false discovery rate of 0.05 in a later analysis. A later genetic analysis reported fewer N-insertions in productive TCRs among donors in an Asian-associated ancestry cluster than the roughly 700-donor mean. When HLA alleles, especially DR and DQ, strongly co-occurred, attributing TCR associations to individual alleles was difficult. A later genetic analysis associated a missense DCLRE1C variant with V-gene and J-gene trimming of TCR beta chains, and an independent cohort replicated the association. Compared with equally common non-associated chains, HLA-associated TCR beta chains in a later analysis were more clonally expanded and had lower generation probabilities. Correlated functional status among segregating V segments might be attributable to linkage disequilibrium, but an unknown experimental factor could not be ruled out. A group of highly shared sequence variants was considered likely to be a technical artifact of the sequencing pipeline. The classifier was reported to diagnose cytomegalovirus status with high specificity and sensitivity in both the original and validation cohorts. In a later analysis, TCR association rates were found to vary across HLA loci, with the most associated TCRs seen for DRB1 alleles and the fewest for HLA-C alleles. Across donors, most TCR sequences were observed very rarely, whereas some public TCRs were present in many individuals. A total of fewer than 200 TCR beta chains were listed by the study as associated with cytomegalovirus. According to the authors, the approach could potentially be generalized to other disease states and immunological phenotypes. Presence/absence analyses assumed roughly uniform sequencing depth across donors, an assumption that may not hold. The earlier analysis of a few hundred of the donors excluded around 17 rarely observed V segments, including chromosome 9 orphons, because counts were too low. In a later analysis, several top co-occurrence clusters were reported to appear linked to parvovirus B19, influenza, CMV and Epstein-Barr virus. In vitro tests confirmed that a few of the cytomegalovirus-associated TCR beta chains recognize cytomegalovirus antigens.

The cohort was made up of about 610 healthy bone marrow donors. All cohort members were sampled while nominally healthy, although unrecorded immune exposures were likely present. The donor tested CMV seropositive, placing the donor among the 250 to 350 seropositive members of the cohort. A peripheral blood sample was provided by each donor, and peripheral blood mononuclear cells were used for TCR beta sequencing. Genomic DNA was extracted from the blood cell samples with the Qiagen DNeasy Blood Extraction Kit. For this chain, trimming is 3 bases at the V end and 2 bases at the J end, and the number of junction bases without a gene match is 8. The CDR3 runs 17 residues from the cysteine to the phenylalanine. Only CDR3 DNA is held: 51 bases, read in frame from base 1. The germline V gene supplies CDR1 SGHTA and CDR2 FQGNSA. This clone occurred a few times. The antigen it binds to is not known. Qualities for individual bases were not recorded, and no much larger clone is one base off.

The receptor library was made with the immunoSEQ multiplex PCR assay. For the multiplex PCR, a mixture combining 60 forward primers for TCR Vbeta segments and 13 reverse primers for TCR Jbeta segments was used. A multiplex PCR assay on genomic DNA amplified the CDR3 region of rearranged TCR beta genes. Amplified TCR beta libraries were sequenced as 87-base-pair reads on the Illumina HiSeq System. In the source study's methods: In a later analysis, 80 million or so unique TCR beta chains were counted across the 690 or so repertoires, and roughly 9.9 million of these chains were shared by at least two donors. Raw reads were error-corrected and collapsed into unique sequences by a nearest-neighbor algorithm in which closely related sequences were merged to remove PCR and sequencing errors. To assign V, D and J gene segments, CDR3 sequences were aligned to IMGT reference sequences. For a sequence to be retained, a match of at least six nucleotides to both a V gene segment and a J gene segment was required. Rearrangements were classified as productive when the CDR3 lacked stop codons and remained in frame with V and J, and all other rearrangements were classified as non-productive. Following IMGT convention, CDR3 was defined as the stretch from the second conserved V-encoded cysteine up to the conserved J-encoded phenylalanine. The earlier analysis of some 600 of the donors excluded sequences that lacked an unambiguous match to a single V gene segment. An earlier analysis of 500 to 600 of the donors classified V segments as functional when productive rearrangements were above 56.7% and as segregating when the standard deviation between donors was above 5%. A statistical classification framework was developed to diagnose cytomegalovirus status using the catalog of TCR beta chain sequences. In a later analysis, TCR nucleotide sequences were compared against IMGT/GENE-DB human TR gene sequences so that V and J genes could be assigned. Using the TCRdist pipeline, a later analysis assigned CDR3 sequences along with most-parsimonious VDJ recombination scenarios. A later analysis defined each TCR beta chain by its CDR3 amino acid sequence plus V-gene family, and excluded reads lacking a unique V-gene family. A later analysis removed nearly 600 highly shared, low-generation-probability nucleotide sequences to deal with suspected cross-contamination and a sequencing artifact. In a later analysis, a clonal expansion index was calculated for each public chain from normalized within-repertoire ranks of inferred template counts. In a later analysis, generation probabilities were computed using a VDJ recombination model fitted to out-of-frame rearrangements, and the results were checked against IGoR. Hypergeometric tests were used in a later analysis to score TCR-TCR, TCR-HLA and TCR-CMV co-occurrence, with a repertoire-size bias correction applied to the TCR pairs. False discovery rates were estimated in a later analysis by permuting HLA or CMV assignments 20 times. In a later analysis, co-occurring TCRs were grouped using DBSCAN, with TCRdist sequence similarity added in when clustering inside HLA-allele-positive subsets. For co-occurrence clustering, repertoires with fewer than 30,000 or more than 120,000 public chains were excluded, along with 5 or 6 repertoires with anomalous nucleotide sharing. TCRdb took this table from immuneACCESS and kept in-frame rearrangements with V and J called. Such tables lack part of the clones; where checked against another copy, unresolved V genes explain under half of the gap, and the rest is unexplained. That table furnishes V, J and clone size, whereas the DNA furnished D and trimming. This sample has around 76,000 clones in its table, and 70% of those were observed once. The ten largest clones represent about 10% of the sample.

This clonotype was obtained from a woman in her forties or fifties in good health and CMV-seropositive. The chain is encoded by TRBV7-2 joined to TRBJ2-5; 11 junctional bases match TRBD1. The material sequenced was PBMCs. The CDR3 region reads CASSLGQGVLGQETQYF. The sequence in DNA is TGTGCCAGCAGCTTGGGACAGGGGGTCTTGGGGCAAGAGACCCAGTACTTC.